The clone carrying this T cell receptor (beta chain) is medium-sized by share. Full-length variable regions came from constant-region reverse primers plus semi-nested Nested Universal Primer A PCR. From the 5' RACE reads, TCRdb called clonotypes with MiXCR, one entry per CDR3 protein. The sample records roughly 58,000 distinct CDR3 sequences, around 20% being singletons. Treg sorting used a CD4+CD25+CD127-/low gate. The CDR3 covers 16 residues. From germline, CDR1 is DFQATT and CDR2 SNEGSKA (reference sequence). V gave up 0 bases and J gave up 1 base, with 13 bases separating them. The J gene is TRBJ2-1, the V gene TRBV20-1; D is perhaps TRBD2 (6 bases). The sequencing input was tumor-infiltrating Tregs sorted from the breast tumor. This sequence was found in a female donor with breast cancer. The CDR3 protein is CSARDSSRGSYNEQFF. The CDR3 DNA follows: TGCAGTGCTAGAGATTCCTCGCGGGGATCCTACAATGAGCAGTTCTTC.